These T cell receptor beta chains were read from a single sample in a study of blood T cell repertoires in COVID-19. Clones were read by immunoSEQ multiplex PCR, and TCRdb kept only the in-frame ones, dropping some. The sample lists about 170,000 clones; about 83% were seen once. Sequencing was carried out using peripheral blood. These receptor sequences come from a woman of 80 years or more with COVID-19, enrolled during active disease. Each CDR3 is given without its conserved first and last residue. D genes are given only for firm matches.

len: 14
d_gene: -
v_gene: TRBV19
CDR3aa: ASLKGVIKLDYGYT

len: 13
d_gene: -
v_gene: TRBV6-1
CDR3aa: ASSEETGRYYEQY

len: 13
d_gene: TRBD1
v_gene: TRBV5-1
CDR3aa: ASSSLGQGAVGYT

len: 10
d_gene: TRBD2
v_gene: TRBV29-1
CDR3aa: SVSGGADTQY

len: 12
d_gene: -
v_gene: TRBV7-8
CDR3aa: ASSLARARVEQY

len: 9
d_gene: TRBD1
v_gene: TRBV27
CDR3aa: ASWTGKGAF

len: 14
d_gene: TRBD2
v_gene: TRBV20-1
CDR3aa: SASPLTSGRLYEQY

len: 15
d_gene: TRBD2
v_gene: TRBV4-3
CDR3aa: ASSQDRPGGATDTQY

len: 11
d_gene: -
v_gene: TRBV29-1
CDR3aa: SVEVSGNTEAF

len: 13
d_gene: TRBD1
v_gene: TRBV4-3
CDR3aa: ASSQGQGVTGELF

len: 10
d_gene: -
v_gene: TRBV5-5
CDR3aa: ASSPVGETQY

len: 11
d_gene: -
v_gene: TRBV18
CDR3aa: ASSVLAQETQY

len: 12
d_gene: -
v_gene: TRBV10-3
CDR3aa: AISEQGGDQPQH

len: 14
d_gene: TRBD2
v_gene: TRBV19
CDR3aa: ASSPGLAGGTQTQY

len: 13
d_gene: -
v_gene: TRBV24-1
CDR3aa: ATSDRSGYQETQY

len: 13
d_gene: -
v_gene: TRBV18
CDR3aa: ASSPRTASGNTIY

len: 15
d_gene: TRBD1
v_gene: TRBV5-1
CDR3aa: ASSRRTGASTNEKLF

len: 14
d_gene: TRBD1
v_gene: TRBV15
CDR3aa: ATRPDRGEDNTEAF

len: 15
d_gene: TRBD2
v_gene: TRBV27
CDR3aa: ASSPLEGSGTYNEQF

len: 13
d_gene: -
v_gene: TRBV9
CDR3aa: ASSPSGVGGTEAF

len: 12
d_gene: -
v_gene: TRBV18
CDR3aa: ASSPDSGDTEAF

len: 13
d_gene: -
v_gene: TRBV18
CDR3aa: ASSLNRVLIYGYT

len: 13
d_gene: -
v_gene: TRBV6-5
CDR3aa: ASSTTGTPSYEQY

len: 13
d_gene: -
v_gene: TRBV29-1
CDR3aa: SVEAGVGTNEKLF

len: 11
d_gene: -
v_gene: TRBV18
CDR3aa: ASSPLENYGYT

len: 16
d_gene: TRBD2
v_gene: TRBV7-3
CDR3aa: ASSLDPSGSPNTGELF

len: 11
d_gene: -
v_gene: TRBV27
CDR3aa: ASSDSSYNEQF

len: 11
d_gene: -
v_gene: TRBV28
CDR3aa: ASSLWQDPGVF

len: 15
d_gene: -
v_gene: TRBV11-2
CDR3aa: ASSLDPPRPSYNEQF

len: 12
d_gene: TRBD1
v_gene: TRBV9
CDR3aa: ASSEGQASYEQY

len: 12
d_gene: TRBD1
v_gene: TRBV6-2/TRBV6-3
CDR3aa: ASSSNYRGGEAF

len: 13
d_gene: -
v_gene: TRBV5-1
CDR3aa: ASSLLSQGNYGYT

len: 10
d_gene: TRBD1
v_gene: TRBV12-3/TRBV12-4
CDR3aa: ASSPDRGSYT

len: 11
d_gene: TRBD1
v_gene: TRBV12-3/TRBV12-4
CDR3aa: ASSYDRAYEQY

len: 13
d_gene: TRBD1
v_gene: TRBV6-6
CDR3aa: ASSKDRGGSYEQY

len: 10
d_gene: -
v_gene: TRBV21-1
CDR3aa: ASSKVPREQY

len: 10
d_gene: -
v_gene: TRBV12-3/TRBV12-4
CDR3aa: ASSLGLEEQF

len: 14
d_gene: TRBD1
v_gene: TRBV25-1
CDR3aa: ASRGSGQEQNSPLH

len: 12
d_gene: -
v_gene: TRBV7-6
CDR3aa: ASSLQAGNQPQH

len: 10
d_gene: -
v_gene: TRBV29-1
CDR3aa: SVVQATDTQY

len: 12
d_gene: -
v_gene: TRBV7-2
CDR3aa: ASSFQSAATEAF

len: 14
d_gene: TRBD1
v_gene: TRBV11-2
CDR3aa: ASSPRQGSHNSPLH

len: 13
d_gene: TRBD2
v_gene: TRBV27
CDR3aa: ASSLQAGPTDTQY

len: 14
d_gene: TRBD2
v_gene: TRBV9
CDR3aa: ASSVGVSGRAYEQY

len: 13
d_gene: -
v_gene: TRBV11-2
CDR3aa: ASSPGFLDTGELF

len: 14
d_gene: -
v_gene: TRBV11-2
CDR3aa: ASSTLQLKNTGELF